These T cell receptor beta chains were read from a single sample in a study of blood T cells in healthy people across ages. TCRdb analysed the 5' RACE reads with MiXCR anew, one entry per CDR3 protein. The table lists around 1,000,000 distinct CDR3 sequences, 20% to 25% of them singletons. This sample was shared with a second study, whose subject was T cells of mothers and their children.

Sequencing was done on a sample of blood. All receptors come from a girl aged 2-10 years in good health. CDR3s include the opening cysteine and the closing phenylalanine or tryptophan. D genes are given only for firm matches. Expanded clones are given a class, and other clones once, few, many or no size at all.

TRBJ2-5 | TRBV11-2 | few | - | CASSLRAGKPQYF | TGTGCCAGCAGCTTAAGGGCAGGGAAGCCCCAGTACTTC
TRBJ2-7 | TRBV28 | many | - | CASSFGLGYEQYF | TGTGCCAGCAGTTTCGGGCTTGGGTACGAGCAGTACTTC
TRBJ2-5 | TRBV6-5 | few | - | CASSYSSSGELETQYF | TGTGCCAGCAGTTACTCGAGTAGCGGAGAGTTAGAGACCCAGTACTTC
TRBJ2-7 | TRBV6-5 | few | - | CASRQGTLNEQYF | TGTGCCAGCAGACAGGGTACATTAAACGAGCAGTACTTC
TRBJ2-7 | TRBV11-3 | few | TRBD2 | CASSLGAGASHEQYF | TGTGCCAGCAGCTTAGGAGCGGGAGCCTCCCACGAGCAGTACTTC
TRBJ2-2 | TRBV9 | - | - | CASSVPNTGELFF | TGTGCCAGCAGCGTACCGAACACCGGGGAGCTGTTTTTT
TRBJ1-4 | TRBV5-1 | few | TRBD1 | CASKWTGENEKLFF | TGCGCCAGCAAATGGACAGGGGAAAATGAAAAACTGTTTTTT
TRBJ1-3 | TRBV7-2 | many | TRBD1 | CASRGQGGNTIYF | TGTGCCAGCAGGGGACAGGGGGGAAACACCATATATTTT
TRBJ2-3 | TRBV12-3/TRBV12-4 | - | - | CASSFRAPYTDTQYF | TGTGCCAGCAGTTTTAGGGCTCCTTACACAGATACGCAGTATTTT
TRBJ1-1 | TRBV11-3 | many | - | CASSPGVNTEAFF | TGTGCCAGCAGCCCCGGGGTGAACACTGAAGCTTTCTTT
TRBJ2-7 | TRBV27 | - | - | CASSEDVPGFSYEQYF | TGTGCCAGCAGTGAGGACGTCCCTGGGTTCTCCTACGAGCAGTACTTC
TRBJ1-4 | TRBV4-3 | - | - | CASSQDQEPNEKLFF | TGCGCCAGCAGCCAAGATCAGGAGCCTAATGAAAAACTGTTTTTT
TRBJ2-1 | TRBV29-1 | - | TRBD1 | CSVVPRDRLSNEQFF | TGCAGCGTTGTCCCCCGGGACAGGCTTAGTAATGAGCAGTTCTTC
TRBJ1-1 | TRBV24-1 | many | - | CATSGAGNTEAFF | TGTGCCACCAGTGGGGCGGGGAACACTGAAGCTTTCTTT
TRBJ1-5 | TRBV27 | - | - | CASSLSSRVNQPQHF | TGTGCCAGCAGTTTGTCGAGCAGGGTCAATCAGCCCCAGCATTTT
TRBJ2-5 | TRBV7-3 | few | - | CASSWAIQETQYF | TGTGCCAGCAGCTGGGCGATTCAAGAGACCCAGTACTTC
TRBJ1-1 | TRBV4-3 | - | - | CASSQETGTSEKAFF | TGCGCCAGCAGCCAAGAGACGGGGACTTCCGAAAAAGCTTTCTTT
TRBJ2-5 | TRBV5-1 | - | - | CASSLRQETQETQYF | TGCGCCAGCAGCCTCCGACAGGAAACTCAAGAGACCCAGTACTTC
TRBJ2-5 | TRBV3-1 | - | - | CASSQDPTVSQYF | TGTGCCAGCAGCCAAGACCCCACGGTGTCCCAGTACTTC
TRBJ2-4 | TRBV7-2 | few | - | CASSYDRTNIQYF | TGTGCCAGCAGTTACGACAGGACAAACATTCAGTACTTC
TRBJ2-7 | TRBV14 | - | - | CASSPYRDLGYEQYF | TGTGCCAGCAGCCCTTACAGGGATCTTGGGTACGAGCAGTACTTC
TRBJ2-7 | TRBV6-1 | - | - | CASRQAGIDEQYF | TGTGCCAGCAGGCAGGCGGGGATTGACGAGCAGTACTTC
TRBJ2-7 | TRBV12-3/TRBV12-4 | - | - | CASSRRPGESSEQYF | TGTGCCAGCAGCCGCCGGCCGGGAGAGTCGAGTGAGCAGTACTTC
TRBJ2-7 | TRBV6-2/TRBV6-3 | few | TRBD1 | CAGSHSQGDEQYF | TGTGCCGGCTCCCATTCACAGGGGGACGAGCAGTACTTC
TRBJ2-7 | TRBV4-3 | few | - | CASSPGDHEQYF | TGCGCCAGCAGCCCCGGGGACCACGAGCAGTACTTC
TRBJ1-1 | TRBV10-3 | - | - | CAISELDLNTEAFF | TGTGCCATCAGTGAATTGGATTTGAACACTGAAGCTTTCTTT
TRBJ2-5 | TRBV5-1 | few | TRBD2 | CASSSGGAGGQETQYF | TGCGCCAGCAGCTCCGGGGGAGCGGGGGGGCAGGAGACCCAGTACTTC
TRBJ2-1 | TRBV29-1 | few | TRBD2 | CSVEKTEREGLCSYNEQFF | TGCAGCGTTGAAAAAACGGAGCGGGAGGGCTTGTGCTCCTACAATGAGCAGTTCTTC
TRBJ2-1 | TRBV4-3 | few | - | CASSQDRVEDYEQFF | TGCGCCAGCAGCCAAGATCGGGTCGAAGACTATGAGCAGTTCTTC
TRBJ1-6 | TRBV20-1 | few | TRBD1 | CSAGLGTGNSPLHF | TGCAGTGCCGGCCTCGGGACAGGGAATTCACCCCTCCACTTT
TRBJ2-7 | TRBV7-2 | - | TRBD1 | CASSPSRTGGFGPYEQYF | TGTGCCAGCAGCCCTAGCCGGACAGGGGGCTTTGGCCCCTACGAGCAGTACTTC
TRBJ2-7 | TRBV29-1 | - | - | CSVGGVGLFSYEQYF | TGCAGCGTTGGAGGGGTAGGACTGTTCTCCTACGAGCAGTACTTC
TRBJ1-2 | TRBV12-3/TRBV12-4 | few | TRBD1 | CASSLAQVDREFGDYGYTF | TGTGCCAGCAGTTTAGCGCAAGTCGACAGGGAGTTCGGAGACTATGGCTACACCTTC
TRBJ1-1 | TRBV6-2/TRBV6-3 | - | - | CASSKDPEAFF | TGTGCCAGCAGCAAAGACCCTGAAGCTTTCTTT
TRBJ2-1 | TRBV29-1 | - | - | CSVENPAEQFF | TGCAGCGTTGAAAACCCAGCCGAGCAGTTCTTC
TRBJ2-5 | TRBV12-3/TRBV12-4 | few | - | CASTRGYARRETQYF | TGTGCCAGCACTCGAGGATACGCCCGGAGGGAGACCCAGTACTTC
TRBJ2-1 | TRBV7-3 | few | TRBD2 | CASSLRLAGGPHNEQFF | TGTGCCAGCAGCCTCCGACTAGCGGGAGGGCCCCACAATGAGCAGTTCTTC
TRBJ2-2 | TRBV5-1 | few | - | CASSLPDGTGELFF | TGCGCCAGCAGCTTGCCCGATGGGACCGGGGAGCTGTTTTTT
TRBJ1-4 | TRBV5-1 | - | - | CANSLGWQHNEKLFF | TGCGCCAACAGCTTGGGATGGCAGCATAATGAAAAACTGTTTTTT
TRBJ1-5 | TRBV2 | - | TRBD1 | CASSRQGAGSGMGNYQPQHF | TGTGCCAGCAGCCGACAGGGGGCCGGGTCGGGAATGGGGAATTATCAGCCCCAGCATTTT
TRBJ1-2 | TRBV12-3/TRBV12-4 | few | - | CASSLGRYTF | TGTGCCAGCAGTTTAGGTCGTTACACCTTC
TRBJ2-3 | TRBV6-4 | - | - | CASSDSGGTDTQYF | TGTGCCAGCAGTGACTCGGGGGGCACAGATACGCAGTATTTT
TRBJ2-1 | TRBV7-3 | - | TRBD2 | CASSWTSGRGYNEQFF | TGTGCCAGCAGCTGGACTAGCGGGAGGGGGTACAATGAGCAGTTCTTC
TRBJ2-5 | TRBV24-1 | - | - | CATSLGGSTLETQYF | TGTGCCACCAGTTTGGGGGGCTCCACCCTAGAGACCCAGTACTTC
TRBJ2-5 | TRBV20-1 | few | TRBD2 | CSARRSGTSGETQYF | TGCAGTGCTAGACGCTCCGGGACTAGCGGGGAGACCCAGTACTTC
TRBJ2-3 | TRBV5-1 | - | - | CASSLGVWEATQYF | TGCGCCAGTAGCTTGGGAGTTTGGGAGGCTACGCAGTATTTT
TRBJ1-2 | TRBV4-3 | few | - | CASSQEWVVYGYTF | TGCGCCAGCAGCCAAGAATGGGTTGTATATGGCTACACCTTC
TRBJ2-3 | TRBV7-9 | - | TRBD2 | CASSLERLAIPDTQYF | TGTGCCAGCAGCTTAGAAAGACTAGCCATCCCAGATACGCAGTATTTT
TRBJ2-5 | TRBV10-2 | - | - | CASGGLYQETQYF | TGCGCCAGCGGGGGACTCTACCAAGAGACCCAGTACTTC
TRBJ1-3 | TRBV28 | few | - | CASSTPKDSLSGNTIYF | TGTGCCAGCAGTACCCCTAAGGACAGCCTCTCTGGAAACACCATATATTTT
TRBJ2-1 | TRBV7-8 | - | TRBD2 | CASSLENREVLNEQFF | TGTGCCAGCAGCTTAGAAAATCGGGAGGTCCTCAATGAGCAGTTCTTC
TRBJ2-4 | TRBV4-1 | - | - | CASSHDLRRGDGKNIQYF | TGCGCCAGCAGCCACGACCTTCGCAGGGGAGATGGCAAAAACATTCAGTACTTC
TRBJ2-7 | TRBV28 | few | - | CASSPQIGESYEQYF | TGTGCCAGCAGCCCACAGATTGGGGAGTCCTACGAGCAGTACTTC